This T cell receptor (beta chain) was found in a study of blood T cell repertoires in COVID-19. On the study more broadly: Sites across the United States, Italy and Spain contributed samples from acute and convalescent COVID-19. T cells, B-cell-depleted T cells, or PBMCs supplied cDNA or gDNA.

The authors' processing: Reference gene primers were amplified, and this amplification served to estimate nucleated cell counts. The repertoire was sequenced with immunoSEQ multiplex PCR; TCRdb's copy has only in-frame clones and lacks some. V, J and clone size were drawn from that table, and D and trimming were deduced from the DNA. The sample yields 95,000 or so clones, about 84% seen once. V was clipped by 5 bases and J by 2 bases; unmatched bases: 14. The germline V gene has CDR1 LGHNT and CDR2 FRNRAP. The CDR3 covers 18 residues. The chain joins TRBV12-5 to TRBJ1-5, with TRBD1 matching 8 bases. The specimen was peripheral blood. This receptor was identified in a human donor in a cohort sampled during active COVID-19. The CDR3 here is CASGPGPDRGRGNQPQHF. The CDR3 coding sequence is TGTGCTAGTGGTCCAGGACCAGACAGGGGCAGGGGCAATCAGCCCCAGCATTTT.